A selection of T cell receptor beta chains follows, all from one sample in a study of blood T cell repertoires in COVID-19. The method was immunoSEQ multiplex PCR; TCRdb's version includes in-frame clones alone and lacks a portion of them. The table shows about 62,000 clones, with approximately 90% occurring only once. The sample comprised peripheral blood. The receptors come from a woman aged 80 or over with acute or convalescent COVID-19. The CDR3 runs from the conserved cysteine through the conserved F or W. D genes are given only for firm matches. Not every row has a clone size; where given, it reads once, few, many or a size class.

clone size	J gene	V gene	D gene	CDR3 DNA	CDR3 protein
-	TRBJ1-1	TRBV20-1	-	TGCAGTGCTAGTAGGGGTCCTGAAGCTTTCTTT	CSASRGPEAFF
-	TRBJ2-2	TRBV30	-	TGTGCCTGGAATACTTTTGGGAGGCGCACCGGGGAGCTGTTTTTT	CAWNTFGRRTGELFF
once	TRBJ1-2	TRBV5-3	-	-	CARSAGKGINYGYTFGSRTF
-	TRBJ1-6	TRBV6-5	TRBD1	TGTGCCAGCAGCCAGGGACAGGGGGTATGGCCCCTCCACTTT	CASSQGQGVWPLHF
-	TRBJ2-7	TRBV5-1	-	TGCGCCAGCAGCGGGGGGGGCGCAGGTTCTGACTTC	CASSGGGAGSDF
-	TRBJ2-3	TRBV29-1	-	TGCAGCGTGAGGACTAGCACAGATACGCAGTATTTT	CSVRTSTDTQYF
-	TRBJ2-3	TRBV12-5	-	TGTGCTAGTGCTCCCGCTGCGCTAAATACGCAGTATTTT	CASAPAALNTQYF
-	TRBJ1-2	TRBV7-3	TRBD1	TGTGCCAGCAGCCAAGACAGGGGTACCTATGGCTACACCTTC	CASSQDRGTYGYTF
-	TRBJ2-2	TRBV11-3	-	TGTGCCAGCAGCTCAGGGAACACCGGGGAGCTGTTTTTT	CASSSGNTGELFF
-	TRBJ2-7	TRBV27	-	TGTGCCAGCAGTTTAATCGGGGCCGCGGACAGATCCTACGAGCAGTACTTC	CASSLIGAADRSYEQYF
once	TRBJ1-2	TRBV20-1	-	TGCAGTGCTAGTGAGGGCGCGGGCTATGGCTACACCTTC	CSASEGAGYGYTF
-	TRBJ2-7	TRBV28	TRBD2	TGTGCCAGCAGTTTACCCCTGGCCGGGACTAGTCGCCGCGAGCAGTACTTC	CASSLPLAGTSRREQYF
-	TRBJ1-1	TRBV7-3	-	TGTGCCAGCAGCTTATTTCAGGGGAACACTGAAGCTTTCTTT	CASSLFQGNTEAFF
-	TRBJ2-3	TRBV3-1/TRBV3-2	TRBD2	TGTGCCAGCAGCCAAGGGCCCAGCGGGGGGGCAACAGATACGCAGTATTTT	CASSQGPSGGATDTQYF
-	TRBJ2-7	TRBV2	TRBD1	TGTGCCAGCACACCCCGGGACAGACTCAACGAGCAGTACTTC	CASTPRDRLNEQYF
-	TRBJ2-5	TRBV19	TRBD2	TGTGCCAGTGGGTCTAGCGGGATCCAAGAGACCCAGTACTTC	CASGSSGIQETQYF
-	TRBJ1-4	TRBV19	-	TGTGCCAGTAGTATCGGGGGTTCAAATGAAAAACTGTTTTTT	CASSIGGSNEKLFF
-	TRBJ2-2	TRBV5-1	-	TGCGCCAGCAGCGACAACAGGGTCACCGGGGAGCTGTTTTTT	CASSDNRVTGELFF
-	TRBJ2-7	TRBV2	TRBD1	TGTGCCAGCAGGCTGATTTCGGGACAGGGGGCGAAAAACGAGCAGTACTTC	CASRLISGQGAKNEQYF
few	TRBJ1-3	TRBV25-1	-	TGTGCCAGCAGTTACCCCGGGGGAGTTGGAAACACCATATATTTT	CASSYPGGVGNTIYF
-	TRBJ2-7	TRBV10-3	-	TGTGCCATCAGTGAAGAAGCAGGCTACGAGCAGTACTTC	CAISEEAGYEQYF
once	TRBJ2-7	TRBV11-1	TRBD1	TGTGCCAGCAGCGAGGGACAGGGGGCGTCCGGTTACGAGCAGTACTTC	CASSEGQGASGYEQYF
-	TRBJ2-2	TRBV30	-	TGTGCCTGGAGGCGGAGGGGAGGAGTGACCGGGGAGCTGTTTTTT	CAWRRRGGVTGELFF
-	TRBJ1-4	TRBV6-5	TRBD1	TGTGCCAGCAGTTCCTCCGGGACAGGCGGTAAGCCGTTTTTT	CASSSSGTGGKPFF
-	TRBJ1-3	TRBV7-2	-	TGTGCCAGCAGCCGCGGGGAGGGAAACACCATATATTTT	CASSRGEGNTIYF
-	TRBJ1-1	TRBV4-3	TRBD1	TGCGCCAGCAGCCTGGGACAGGGGGCCTCGGGGACTGAAGCTTTCTTT	CASSLGQGASGTEAFF
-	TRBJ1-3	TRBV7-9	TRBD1	TGTGCCAGCAGCTCAGTCGGACAGGGCGCAGGAAACACCATATATTTT	CASSSVGQGAGNTIYF
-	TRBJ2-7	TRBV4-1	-	TGCGCCAGCAGCCCAGGTTCCGGGGTAAGTGGCGAGCAGTACTTC	CASSPGSGVSGEQYF
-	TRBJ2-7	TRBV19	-	TGTGCCAGTAGCCAGATACTAGCCGTATCCTACGAGCAGTACTTC	CASSQILAVSYEQYF
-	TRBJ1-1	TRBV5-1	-	TGCGCCAGCAGCCTACCAGGGGTGAACACTGAAGCTTTCTTT	CASSLPGVNTEAFF
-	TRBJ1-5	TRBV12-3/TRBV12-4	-	TGTGCCAGCAGCCACGGCGGTCAGCCCCAGCATTTT	CASSHGGQPQHF
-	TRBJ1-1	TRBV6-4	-	TGTGCCAGCAGAGTGGACTGGAACACTGAAGCTTTCTTT	CASRVDWNTEAFF
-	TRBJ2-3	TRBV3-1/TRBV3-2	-	TGTGCCAGCAGCCAAGGGCAGACATTAATCTCTAGCACAGATACGCAGTATTTT	CASSQGQTLISSTDTQYF
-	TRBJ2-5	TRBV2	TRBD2	TGTGCCAGCAGGGACCAGGGACTAATTGATACCCAGTACTTC	CASRDQGLIDTQYF
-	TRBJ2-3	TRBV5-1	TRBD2	TGCGCCAGCAGCAGATTAGCGGGAGGGAGCGGGATTACAGATACGCAGTATTTT	CASSRLAGGSGITDTQYF
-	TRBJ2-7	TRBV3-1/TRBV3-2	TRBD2	TGTGCCAGCAGCCAATTTGCGGGGGTCGAGCAGTACTTC	CASSQFAGVEQYF
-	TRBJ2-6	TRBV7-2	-	TGTGCCAGCAGCTTAATTGCAGGGTCTGGGGCCAACGTCCTGACTTTC	CASSLIAGSGANVLTF
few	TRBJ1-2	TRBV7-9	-	TGTGCCAGCAGCTTAGACACCCTTTTGGACTATGGCTACACCTTC	CASSLDTLLDYGYTF
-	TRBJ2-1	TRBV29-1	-	TGCAGCGTTGAAGCTCGGTTCTCTGATGAGCAGTTCTTC	CSVEARFSDEQFF
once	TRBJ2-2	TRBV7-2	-	TGTGCCAGCACCCCTTGGGCAGGGAACACCGGGGAGCTGTTTTTT	CASTPWAGNTGELFF
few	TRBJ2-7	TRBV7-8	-	TGTGCCAGCAAGGCGAGTCTAGCCTCGTACGAGCAGTACTTC	CASKASLASYEQYF
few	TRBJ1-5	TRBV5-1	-	TGCGCCAGCAGCTTGGTTGGGGGCAGCCAGCCCCAGCATTTT	CASSLVGGSQPQHF
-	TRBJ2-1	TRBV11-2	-	TGTGCCAGCTCCCGAGGGGGGGGTAGCGGGAATGAGCAGTTCTTC	CASSRGGGSGNEQFF
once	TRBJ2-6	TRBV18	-	TGTGCCAGCTCACCATGGGCCAGTCCCCAGAGTGGTGGGGCCAACGTCCTGACTTTC	CASSPWASPQSGGANVLTF
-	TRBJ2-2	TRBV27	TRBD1	TGTGCCAGCAGTTCCAGGTCCCGGGACAGGAACACCGGGGAGCTGTTTTTT	CASSSRSRDRNTGELFF
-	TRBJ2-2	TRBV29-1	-	TGCAGCGTTGCTGGGTTCGAGACACACACCGGGGAGCTGTTTTTT	CSVAGFETHTGELFF
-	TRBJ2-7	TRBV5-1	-	TGCGCCAGCAGCTTGGCAGACTTCTACGAGCAGTACTTC	CASSLADFYEQYF
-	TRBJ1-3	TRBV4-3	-	TGCGCCAGCAGCCAAGATCCCCCAGACTCTGGAAACACCATATATTTT	CASSQDPPDSGNTIYF
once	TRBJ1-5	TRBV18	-	TGTGCCAGCTCTCCGGGAGGCTCCCAGCCCCAGCATTTT	CASSPGGSQPQHF
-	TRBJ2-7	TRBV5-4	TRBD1	TGTGCCAGCAGCGCCGGGACAGGCGAGGCTGAGCAGTACTTC	CASSAGTGEAEQYF
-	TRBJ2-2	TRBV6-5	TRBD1	TGTGCCAGCAGCAGGACAGGCTCCGGGGAGCTGTTTTTT	CASSRTGSGELFF
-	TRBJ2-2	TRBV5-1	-	TGCGCCAGCAGCAGCGCCTCTCATTCGAACACCGGGGAGCTGTTTTTT	CASSSASHSNTGELFF
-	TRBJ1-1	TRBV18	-	TGTGCCAGCTCACGGACCGGGAGTAACACTGAAGCTTTCTTT	CASSRTGSNTEAFF
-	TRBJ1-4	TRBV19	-	TGTGCCAGTAGTGCCTCGGGTGAAAAACTGTTTTTT	CASSASGEKLFF
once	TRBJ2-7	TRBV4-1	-	TGCGCCAGCAGCCGCCAGGGTGGGGACTACGAGCAGTACTTC	CASSRQGGDYEQYF
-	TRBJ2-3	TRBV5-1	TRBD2	TGCGCCAGCAGCTGGGACGGACTAGCGGGAGGCGCAGATACGCAGTATTTT	CASSWDGLAGGADTQYF
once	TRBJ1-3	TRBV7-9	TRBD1	TGTGCCAGCAGCTATGACAGGGTCTCTGGAAACACCATATATTTT	CASSYDRVSGNTIYF
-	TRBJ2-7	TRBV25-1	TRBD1	TGTGCCAGCAGTGAATACCCGGGACAGGAGAACGAGCAGTACTTC	CASSEYPGQENEQYF
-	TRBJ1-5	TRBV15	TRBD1	TGTGCCACCGCGGATGGGGTGACAGGGGGCATTTCGGGCAATCAGCCCCAGCATTTT	CATADGVTGGISGNQPQHF
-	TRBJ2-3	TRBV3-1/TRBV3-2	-	TGTGCCAGCAGCCAAGCGGCACTAGCCTTTAAAGATACGCAGTATTTT	CASSQAALAFKDTQYF